This record concerns one T cell receptor beta chain sequence. The data were taken from a study of early stage breast cancer tumors. The table came from immunoSEQ multiplex PCR; TCRdb's copy has only in-frame clones and leaves some out. The sample has 8,500 to 10,000 clones, 78% seen once. The trim removed 2 bases at V and 5 bases at J, leaving 8 bases unmatched. The germline gives CDR1 MNHEY, CDR2 SVGAGI. CDR3 size: 15 residues. Sampling of the adjacent normal breast tissue occurred roughly 2-4 cm from the tumor. Sequences were obtained from normal breast tissue next to the tumor. The chain carries TRBV6-5 and TRBJ1-1, with 7 bases lining up with TRBD1. This clonotype was obtained from a person aged 40-50 years with breast cancer. CDR3 nucleotides: TGTGCCAGCAGTTACACAGGCAGGGGGTCGACTGAAGCTTTCTTT. Translation: CASSYTGRGSTEAFF.